This passage covers 32 T cell receptor beta chains from one sample sequenced in a study of glioma-infiltrating T cells. TCR alpha and beta CDR3 regions were amplified from RNA using iRepertoire nested multiplex PCR. TCRdb itself ran the multiplex PCR reads through MiXCR, one entry per CDR3 protein. The sample contains about 410,000 distinct CDR3 sequences, roughly two fifths of which appear only once. Sequencing was carried out using glioma tissue, nonneoplastic brain tissue, or PBMCs (not recorded which). Receptor source: a human donor with low-grade glioma or glioblastoma, undergoing nonglioma brain surgery, or in good health (not recorded which).

The rearrangement links TRBV20-1 to TRBJ1-6, with D maybe TRBD1 (5 bases). V was cut by 4 bases and J by 8 bases, with 15 bases left in between. Germline V CDR1 and CDR2: DFQATT, SNEGSKA (reference sequence). The CDR3 contains 14 residues. The CDR3 region has the DNA TGCAGTGCTAAAATTAACAGGTCCCATTCACCCCTCCACTTT. Translation gives CSAKINRSHSPLHF.

This clonotype was detected many times. The chain has TRBV20-1 and TRBJ1-1; D ambiguous. The CDR3 has 8 amino acids. Germline values: CDR1 DFQATT, CDR2 SNEGSKA (reference sequence). Trimming stripped 5 bases from V and 10 bases from J, with 5 bases between. As DNA, the CDR3 is TGCAGTGCTTTCGGAGCTTTCTTT. Translation gives CSAFGAFF.

The rearrangement links TRBV28 to TRBJ2-7; the match to TRBD1 covers 8 bases. Germline V lookup: CDR1 MDHEN, CDR2 SYDVKM. V lost 2 bases and J lost 4; bases outside the gene matches: 4. The CDR3 spans 14 residues. The CDR3, as DNA: TGTGCCAGCAGTTTACCGGGACAGGTTTACGAGCAGTACTTC. Its protein is CASSLPGQVYEQYF.

Notes on this clonotype: An end of the junction does not agree with germline; a read error may underlie this. The genes are TRBV4-1 and TRBJ2-7, with D possibly being TRBD1 or TRBD2 (5 bases each). This CDR3 contains 16 residues. Germline CDR1 is MGHRA and CDR2 is YSYEKL. The chain's CDR3 is CVSSQDLGDPSYEQYF. CDR3 nucleotides: TGCGTCAGCAGCCAAGATCTGGGGGACCCATCCTACGAGCAGTACTTC.

The rearrangement uses TRBV7-8 and TRBJ1-5; D perhaps matches TRBD1 (6 bases). V was trimmed by 1 base and J by 0 bases, leaving 10 bases between them. Germline V gene sequence: CDR1 SGHVS, CDR2 FQNEAQ. The CDR3 is 16 residues long. CDR3: CASSLGGHLSNQPQHF. The CDR3 nucleotides are TGTGCCAGCAGCTTAGGGGGACACCTTAGCAATCAGCCCCAGCATTTT. Looking up the rest from reference TRBV7-8 and TRBJ1-5 gives the full variable domain: GAGVSQSPRYKVAKRGQDVALRCDPISGHVSLFWYQQALGQGPEFLTYFQNEAQLDKSGLPSDRFFAERPEGSVSTLKIQRTQQEDSAVYLCASSLGGHLSNQPQHFGDGTRLSIL.

V and J are TRBV4-1 and TRBJ2-3, with D possibly matching TRBD2 (7 bases). The CDR3 is made up of 17 amino acids. Trimming removed 3 bases at V and 4 bases at J, with 20 bases between. CDR1 MGHRA and CDR2 YSYEKL come from the germline V gene. The CDR3 region has the DNA TGCGCCAGCAGCCAGAAAGGGGGGGGATTGGGTTCAGATACGCAGTATTTT. Encoded protein: CASSQKGGGLGSDTQYF.

V and J are TRBV11-2 and TRBJ1-2; possible D gene TRBD1, 6 bases. The V gene's germline CDR1 is SGHAT and CDR2 FQNNGV. V was trimmed by 3 bases and J by 2 bases, leaving 10 bases between them. There are 14 residues in the CDR3. CDR3 bases: TGTGCCAGCAGCTTTGGGGGGCTCAACTATGGCTACACCTTC. Translating it yields CASSFGGLNYGYTF.

This clonotype showed up just a few times. The chain employs TRBV11-1 and TRBJ2-1; D might be TRBD2 (6 bases). The length of the CDR3 is 13 residues. Trimming removed 8 bases at V and 2 bases at J, with 10 bases between. Per the germline V gene, CDR1 is SGHAT and CDR2 is FQDESV (reference sequence). In DNA form, the CDR3 reads TGTGCCAGCTCGCGGGGAGCCTACAATGAGCAGTTCTTC. Translated: CASSRGAYNEQFF.

This chain joins TRBV10-3 and TRBJ1-5; TRBD1 is a possible D gene (6 bases). The V end lost 0 bases, the J end lost 0 bases, and 9 bases lay between the germline ends. CDR1 and CDR2 from the germline V gene are ENHRY and SYGVKD. This CDR3 is 16 amino acids long. CDR3 nucleotide sequence: TGTGCCATCAGTGAGTCGGGGGCCCGTAGCAATCAGCCCCAGCATTTT. Encoded protein: CAISESGARSNQPQHF.

The J gene is TRBJ2-1, the V gene TRBV4-3; possible D gene TRBD2, 6 bases. The CDR3 contains 15 residues. V lost 2 bases, J lost 1 base, and 9 bases lay in between. The germline gives CDR1 LGHNA, CDR2 YSLEER. The CDR3 protein is CASSQQGGSYNEQFF. The CDR3 nucleotides are TGCGCCAGCAGCCAACAGGGAGGATCCTACAATGAGCAGTTCTTC.

This clonotype turned up a few times. This chain's CDR3 is CASSLRGVAASTDTQYF. CDR3 bases: TGTGCCAGCAGCTTAAGGGGGGTAGCGGCTAGCACAGATACGCAGTATTTT. The rearrangement uses TRBV7-3 and TRBJ2-3, with D maybe TRBD2 (6 bases). In germline, CDR1 is SGHTA, CDR2 FQGTGA. This CDR3 is 17 amino acids long. Trimming shortened V by 1 base and J by 0 bases, and 14 bases separated the two germline ends.

Notes on this clonotype: A much larger clone differs from this one at a single base, so this may be a read error. This chain links TRBV20-1 with TRBJ1-1; 7 bases are a match to TRBD1. V trimming: 3 bases; J trimming: 4 bases; junction bases outside the gene matches: 20. This CDR3 region has 18 residues. Germline V gene sequence: CDR1 DFQATT, CDR2 SNEGSKA (reference sequence). CDR3 protein: CSASSPGAAGGVSTEAFF. Here the CDR3 DNA reads TGCAGTGCTAGCTCCCCGGGGGCGGCAGGGGGAGTGAGCACTGAAGCTTTCTTT.

V and J are TRBV19 and TRBJ1-2; a possible D gene is TRBD1 (5 bases). The V gene lost 1 base and the J gene lost 6 bases, with 12 bases spanning the gap. The CDR3 sequence is 14 residues long. Germline lookup yields CDR1 LNHDA and CDR2 SQIVND (reference sequence). This chain's CDR3 is CASSIARGIDGYTF. DNA for the CDR3: TGTGCCAGTAGTATAGCTCGGGGGATCGATGGCTACACCTTC.

Remarks on this clonotype: An end of the junction does not agree with germline; a read error may underlie this. J is TRBJ2-7 and V is TRBV2; D is uncertain. Germline V gives CDR1 SNHLY, CDR2 FYNNEI. CDR3 length: 11 residues. The chain's CDR3 is CASRSTYEQSF. DNA for the CDR3: TGTGCCAGCAGAAGTACTTACGAGCAGTCCTTC.

This clonotype was observed many times. The CDR3 DNA follows: TGTGCCAGCAGCTTCGTAGGGCAGGGAGTGGGCAATGAGCAGTTCTTC. Amino acid sequence: CASSFVGQGVGNEQFF. This chain links TRBV27 with TRBJ2-1; the D gene could be TRBD1 or TRBD2 (5 bases each). From germline, CDR1 is MNHEY and CDR2 SMNVEV (reference sequence). Trimming removed 6 bases from V and 6 bases from J, with 21 bases in between. The CDR3 covers 16 residues.

The sample holds a few counts of this clonotype. The chain is built from TRBV6-1 and TRBJ2-3, with 12 bases that match TRBD1. Germline trimming cut 3 bases from V and 5 bases from J; bases unmatched to any gene: 6. Germline loops: CDR1 MNHNS, CDR2 SASEGT. The CDR3 extends over 16 amino acids. CDR3 residues: CASSDFRDRGRDTQYF. For the CDR3, the DNA is TGTGCCAGCAGTGACTTCCGGGACAGGGGGCGAGATACGCAGTATTTT.

This chain joins TRBV20-1 and TRBJ2-5, with D tentatively TRBD1 or TRBD2 (5 bases each). V lost 5 bases and J lost 5, with 24 bases in between. The CDR3 is made up of 16 amino acids. CDR1 and CDR2 from the germline V gene are DFQATT and SNEGSKA (reference sequence). The CDR3 DNA sequence: TGCAGTGCTGTTGGTGGGGGAAGGGATCTTCTGGAGACCCAGTACTTC. Encoded protein: CSAVGGGRDLLETQYF.

This clonotype has a handful of counts. This chain joins TRBV12-3 or TRBV12-4 and TRBJ1-6, with unresolved D. This CDR3 spans 14 amino acids. The germline V and J ends were trimmed by 6 bases and 0 bases, with 6 bases remaining between them. CDR3 sequence reads: CASSPSSYNSPLHF. The CDR3 DNA reads as TGTGCCAGCAGCCCGAGCTCCTATAATTCACCCCTCCACTTT.

This clonotype was counted many times. The chain employs TRBV20-1 and TRBJ1-1; D might be TRBD1 (5 bases). The CDR3 runs 15 residues. The V and J ends lost 5 bases and 5 bases respectively, with 21 bases between them. Germline V gives CDR1 DFQATT, CDR2 SNEGSKA (reference sequence). This CDR3 is CSAVRVTGGNTEAFF. The CDR3 DNA is TGCAGTGCTGTCAGAGTAACCGGGGGGAATACTGAAGCTTTCTTT.

The rearrangement joins TRBV20-1 to TRBJ2-3; possibly TRBD1 or TRBD2 for D (5 bases each). The CDR3 has 15 residues. Between the trimmed V and J ends, which lost 6 bases and 3 bases, there was a span of 19 bases. Germline V CDR1 and CDR2: DFQATT, SNEGSKA (reference sequence). CDR3 coding DNA: TGCAGTGCACCGGTGCTGAGGGGAAGGACAGATACGCAGTATTTT. As protein: CSAPVLRGRTDTQYF.

This clonotype came up many times. The chain joins TRBV6-1 to TRBJ1-5, with D possibly matching TRBD1 (6 bases). The germline V and J ends were trimmed by 3 bases and 0 bases, with 12 bases remaining between them. The CDR3 runs to 16 residues. Looked up from germline, CDR1 is MNHNS and CDR2 is SASEGT. CDR3 sequence: CASSDDRSYSNQPQHF. DNA for the CDR3: TGTGCCAGCAGTGATGACAGGTCTTATAGCAATCAGCCCCAGCATTTT.

This clonotype was picked up many times. The chain has TRBV6-5 and TRBJ2-3, with 7 bases that match TRBD2. Trimming took 0 bases from V and 0 from J; bases not matched to a gene: 6. Germline V CDR1 and CDR2: MNHEY, SVGAGI. This CDR3 has 17 residues. CDR3 amino acids: CASSYSILAASTDTQYF. CDR3 DNA: TGTGCCAGCAGTTACTCGATTCTAGCGGCTAGCACAGATACGCAGTATTTT.

A note on this clonotype: Just one base apart from a much larger clone, this may be a read error. The rearrangement joins TRBV15 to TRBJ2-1, with 14 nucleotides matching TRBD2. V lost 0 bases and J lost 8; bases outside the gene matches: 6. The CDR3 has 17 amino acids. CDR1 LNHNV and CDR2 YYDKDF come from the germline V gene (reference sequence). In DNA, the CDR3 is TGTGCCACCAGCAGAGAGGGACTAGCGGGAGTCAGAGATGAGCAGTTCTTC. Translating gives CATSREGLAGVRDEQFF.

With regard to this clonotype: A much larger clonotype is one base distant, so this may be a read error. The V call is TRBV6-1, the J call TRBJ2-7; D gene uncertain. Germline CDR1 reads MNHNS; CDR2 reads SASEGT. This CDR3 is 14 amino acids long. Trimming stripped 7 bases from V and 0 bases from J, with 13 bases between. CDR3 coding DNA: TGTGCCAGCACCTCCCATCTCACCTCCTACGAGCAGTACTTC. This translates into CASTSHLTSYEQYF.

The chain has TRBV2 and TRBJ2-5; 14 bases match TRBD2. Germline V gene sequence: CDR1 SNHLY, CDR2 FYNNEI. The J segment lost 4 bases and the V segment lost 2 bases, leaving 3 bases of the junction unmatched. The CDR3 has 16 amino acids. The chain's CDR3 is CASSELGLAGVETQYF. For the CDR3, the DNA is TGTGCCAGCAGTGAATTGGGACTAGCGGGAGTAGAGACCCAGTACTTC.

Notes on this clonotype: A clone one base away is much larger, so this may be a read error. This chain connects TRBV6-1 to TRBJ2-1, with 9 bases aligning to TRBD2. The CDR3 spans 15 residues. The trim removed 6 bases at V and 2 bases at J, leaving 5 bases unmatched. Germline CDR1 and CDR2: MNHNS and SASEGT. The CDR3 here is CASRFIAGAYNEQFF. The CDR3 DNA is TGTGCCAGCAGATTCATAGCGGGAGCCTACAATGAGCAGTTCTTC.

The genes are TRBV5-1 and TRBJ1-5, with a possible D match to TRBD1 (5 bases). The germline V and J ends were trimmed by 0 bases and 1 base, with 8 bases remaining between them. The CDR3 runs to 15 residues. Germline loops: CDR1 SGHRS, CDR2 YFSETQ. CDR3 sequence (DNA): TGCGCCAGCAGCTTGGCAGGGACGAGCAATCAGCCCCAGCATTTT. Translated: CASSLAGTSNQPQHF.

For this clonotype: The germline gene is not matched at one end of the junction; a read error may be the cause. The V gene is TRBV7-3, the J gene TRBJ2-1; D assignment may be TRBD1 or TRBD2 (5 bases each). The CDR3 covers 15 residues. CDR1 is SGHTA and CDR2 is FQGTGA in the germline V gene. As DNA, the CDR3 is TGTGCCAGAAGCCCCACCGGGACCCACTACAATGAGCAGCTCTTC. Translated, it gives CARSPTGTHYNEQLF.

In this sample, this clonotype turned up many times. This CDR3 is CASSQDLVTRSYEQYF. CDR3 sequence (DNA): TGCGCCAGCAGCCAAGATCTAGTCACCAGATCCTACGAGCAGTACTTC. V gene TRBV4-3 combines with J gene TRBJ2-7; D gene uncertain. Per the germline V gene, CDR1 is LGHNA and CDR2 is YSLEER. Trimming removed 0 bases from V and 1 base from J, with 13 bases in between. There are 16 residues in the CDR3.

The chain joins TRBV5-4 to TRBJ2-5; D is uncertain. CDR3 length: 15 amino acids. Per germline, CDR1 SGHNT and CDR2 YYREEE (reference sequence). V lost 4 bases and J 2 bases, leaving 15 bases between the germline ends. Written as DNA, the CDR3 is TGTGCCAGCAGCGCTATGAGACTCAATCAAGAGACCCAGTACTTC. Protein sequence: CASSAMRLNQETQYF.

The chain has TRBV3-1 and TRBJ2-7; no reliable D call. The CDR3 consists of 14 residues. Germline values: CDR1 LGHDT, CDR2 YNNKEL (reference sequence). The ends were cut back, 1 base at V and 6 bases at J, with 13 bases in the middle. The CDR3 region has the DNA TGTGCCAGCAGCCAAGCTCCCTTGTCGGGCGAGCAGTACTTC. Translation: CASSQAPLSGEQYF.

The chain couples TRBV4-1 to TRBJ1-4, with TRBD1 matching over 8 bases. Germline-derived CDR1 and CDR2 are MGHRA and YSYEKL. The CDR3 runs 15 residues. V gave up 2 bases and J gave up 7 bases; unmatched junction bases: 6. CDR3 bases: TGCGCCAGCAGCCAACGAGGACAGGGAAGTGAAAAACTGTTTTTT. It encodes CASSQRGQGSEKLFF.